The 21 T cell receptor beta chains below all came from one sample that was sequenced in a study of shared clonotypes between healthy human individuals. Clones were sequenced by immunoSEQ multiplex PCR, and TCRdb holds only the in-frame ones, with some missing. The sample lists a few million clones, 85% to 95% occurring once. Sequencing used naive CD4+ T cells from PBMCs. Documented subset: CD45RA+ positively selected. The source is a man aged 18 to 30 in good health. Some clones in this sample may be carry-over from other donors' samples.

This rearrangement joins TRBV10-3 to TRBJ2-5; TRBD2 aligns across 8 bases. Germline-derived CDR1 and CDR2 are ENHRY and SYGVKD. CDR3 length: 13 amino acids. Trimming cost V 10 bases and J 2 bases; bases outside gene matches: 6. The DNA of the CDR3 is TGTGCCACCGGTAGCGGGGAACAAGAGACCCAGTACTTC. It is translated as CATGSGEQETQYF.

V is TRBV28 and J is TRBJ1-4, with unresolved D. The ends were cut back, 8 bases at V and 0 bases at J, with 16 bases in the middle. Germline CDR1 is MDHEN and CDR2 is SYDVKM. The CDR3 runs 16 residues. CDR3 region: CASGSIGGATNEKLFF. CDR3 nucleotide sequence: TGTGCCAGCGGGTCCATAGGCGGGGCAACTAATGAAAAACTGTTTTTT.

The chain recombines TRBV7-3 with TRBJ2-1; D is undetermined. Deletions cut 0 bases from V and 7 bases from J, with 10 bases between. This CDR3 contains 14 residues. Looked up from germline, CDR1 is SGHTA and CDR2 is FQGTGA. CDR3 sequence reads: CASSLTGVGNEQFF. The CDR3 coding sequence is TGTGCCAGCAGCTTAACCGGAGTAGGGAATGAGCAGTTCTTC.

The V and J genes are TRBV29-1 and TRBJ2-1; 8 bases align to TRBD2. The V segment lost 7 bases and the J segment 4 bases; nucleotides outside the gene matches: 12. Germline loops: CDR1 SQVTM, CDR2 ANQGSEA. This CDR3 comprises 15 residues. CDR3: CSAGEIAGHYNEQFF. DNA for the CDR3: TGCAGCGCGGGGGAAATAGCGGGGCATTACAATGAGCAGTTCTTC.

The chain uses TRBV7-2 and TRBJ1-5; 9 nucleotides align to TRBD1. Germline V lookup: CDR1 SGHTA, CDR2 FQGNSA. There are 19 residues in the CDR3. With V trimmed by 2 bases and J by 5 bases, 16 bases remained unmatched. This CDR3 reads CASSLIPGQGTRDDQPQHF. CDR3 coding DNA: TGTGCCAGCAGCTTAATCCCGGGACAGGGCACACGGGACGATCAGCCCCAGCATTTT.

The rearrangement links TRBV5-8 to TRBJ1-1; D not certain. Trimming pared 7 bases from V and 1 base from J, leaving 14 bases between. This CDR3 is built from 14 residues. In germline, CDR1 is SGHTS, CDR2 YDEGEE. CDR3 DNA sequence: TGTGCCAGCGGACGCCTTTGGGGGAACACTGAAGCTTTCTTT. It codes for CASGRLWGNTEAFF.

This sequence joins TRBV7-2 and TRBJ2-5, with D possibly TRBD2 on 6 matching bases. Germline lookup yields CDR1 SGHTA and CDR2 FQGNSA. The CDR3 is 15 residues long. V lost 3 bases and J 2 bases, leaving 13 bases between the germline ends. The CDR3 coding sequence is TGTGCCAGCAGCTTGGGAGGACAACTACAAGAGACCCAGTACTTC. Protein product: CASSLGGQLQETQYF.

CDR3 sequence (DNA): TGTGCCAGCAGCTTAGCGAGGGGGCAGGAGCGGACTGAAGCTTTCTTT. It codes for CASSLARGQERTEAFF. This chain connects TRBV11-3 to TRBJ1-1; 7 bases map to TRBD1. The CDR3 is 16 residues long. V lost 1 base, J lost 5 bases, and 10 bases stayed unmatched. CDR1 and CDR2 (germline): SGHNT, YENEEA. Full variable domain (missing parts from reference TRBV11-3 and TRBJ1-1): EAGVVQSPRYKIIEKKQPVAFWCNPISGHNTLYWYLQNLGQGPELLIRYENEEAVDDSQLPKDRFSAERLKGVDSTLKIQPAELGDSAVYLCASSLARGQERTEAFFGQGTRLTVV.

The chain's CDR3 is CASWTPNTGELFF. Here the CDR3 DNA reads TGTGCCAGCTGGACACCTAACACCGGGGAGCTGTTTTTT. The chain carries TRBV6-5 and TRBJ2-2, with a possible D match to TRBD1 (5 bases). This CDR3 comprises 13 residues. Per germline, CDR1 MNHEY and CDR2 SVGAGI. The V and J ends lost 8 bases and 2 bases respectively, with 9 bases between them.

The chain joins TRBV13 to TRBJ2-5; 7 bases match TRBD2. The DNA end is more similar to TRBJ2-7, so the J call may be wrong. The CDR3 is made up of 14 amino acids. Germline CDR1 is PRHDT and CDR2 is FYEKMQ (reference sequence). The CDR3 nucleotides read TGTGCCAGCAGCTTGGGCGGGAGAAGCCACGAGCAGTACTTC. Translated: CASSLGGRSHEQYF.

Details on this clone: This sample includes further DNA sequences coding for the same CDR3. This chain connects TRBV7-9 to TRBJ1-5; tentatively, D is TRBD1 (5 bases). The CDR3 extends over 14 amino acids. Germline loops: CDR1 SEHNR, CDR2 FQNEAQ (reference sequence). V lost 1 base and J lost 3, with 7 bases in between. This chain's CDR3 is CASSLGGDNQPQHF. The CDR3 nucleotides are TGTGCCAGCAGCTTAGGAGGGGACAATCAGCCCCAGCATTTT.

This clone was picked up one time. The chain is built from TRBV7-6 and TRBJ1-2; D unclear. Germline CDR1 and CDR2: SGHVS and FNYEAQ. The V end was cut by 2 bases, the J end by 8 bases, with 18 bases between. This CDR3 contains 15 residues. CDR3 region: CASSLTPGNRLGYTF. DNA of the CDR3: TGTGCCAGCAGCTTAACCCCCGGCAACCGCCTCGGCTACACCTTC. The full variable domain, completed using reference TRBV7-6 and TRBJ1-2, is GAGVSQSPRYKVTKRGQDVALRCDPISGHVSLYWYRQALGQGPEFLTYFNYEAQQDKSGLPNDRFSAERPEGSISTLTIQRTEQRDSAMYRCASSLTPGNRLGYTFGSGTRLTVV.

The chain employs TRBV29-1 and TRBJ2-5; D assignment may be TRBD1 or TRBD2 (5 bases each). Looked up from germline, CDR1 is SQVTM and CDR2 is ANQGSEA. V shed 4 bases and J shed 1 base, with 13 bases lying between them. The CDR3 consists of 14 residues. In nucleotides, the CDR3 is TGCAGCGTTGCCCCAGGGAGTACCCAAGAGACCCAGTACTTC. Protein: CSVAPGSTQETQYF.

This clone was seen a single time. The rearrangement links TRBV7-9 to TRBJ2-7, with D unresolved. Germline V lookup: CDR1 SEHNR, CDR2 FQNEAQ (reference sequence). Trimming took 1 base from V and 2 from J, leaving 12 bases between them. The CDR3 is 15 amino acids. This CDR3 is CASSLVRRQTYEQYF. The CDR3 coding sequence is TGTGCCAGCAGCTTAGTGCGCAGGCAAACCTACGAGCAGTACTTC.

The chain links TRBV27 to TRBJ2-5; D is possibly TRBD1 (6 bases). The CDR3 has 14 amino acids. CDR1 and CDR2 (germline): MNHEY, SMNVEV (reference sequence). With 5 bases removed from V and 4 bases from J, the gap between germline ends came to 14 bases. CDR3 coding DNA: TGTGCCAGCAGTCGAGGGGGTCGACCAGAGACCCAGTACTTC. Residues: CASSRGGRPETQYF.

The DNA for the CDR3 is TGTGCCAGCAGCGAGATACTTAGGGCGGGCTCCTACAATGAGCAGTTCTTC. Translating gives CASSEILRAGSYNEQFF. The chain has TRBV9 and TRBJ2-1; maybe TRBD2 (5 bases). Germline loops: CDR1 SGDLS, CDR2 YYNGEE. The CDR3 has 17 residues. Trimming took 3 bases from V and 0 from J, leaving 16 bases between them.

This chain uses TRBV5-1 with TRBJ1-1; 11 positions agree with TRBD1. Germline CDR1 and CDR2: SGHRS and YFSETQ. CDR3 length: 13 residues. J was trimmed by 9 bases and V by 4 bases; bases with no gene match: 5. This CDR3 is CASSPGQGGKAFF. The CDR3 DNA is TGCGCCAGCAGCCCGGGACAGGGGGGGAAAGCTTTCTTT. The full variable domain, rest sourced from reference TRBV5-1 and TRBJ1-1, is KAGVTQTPRYLIKTRGQQVTLSCSPISGHRSVSWYQQTPGQGLQFLFEYFSETQRNKGNFPGRFSGRQFSNSRSEMNVSTLELGDSALYLCASSPGQGGKAFFGQGTRLTVV.

The count of this clone is one. The chain is built from TRBV5-1 and TRBJ2-5; D tentatively fits TRBD1 or TRBD2 (5 bases each). In germline, CDR1 is SGHRS, CDR2 YFSETQ. The V end was cut by 2 bases, the J end by 4 bases, with 9 bases between. The CDR3 is 13 residues long. As DNA, the CDR3 is TGCGCCAGCAGCTTTGAGGGGACAGAGACCCAGTACTTC. As protein: CASSFEGTETQYF.

The genes are TRBV6-6 and TRBJ1-2, with TRBD1 matching over 11 bases. The germline CDR1 and CDR2 sequences are MNHNY and SVGAGI (reference sequence). The CDR3 consists of 13 residues. V lost 6 bases and J lost 6; bases outside the gene matches: 3. The CDR3 DNA reads as TGTGCCAGCAGGGACAGGGGGCAGGATGGCTACACCTTC. Its translation is CASRDRGQDGYTF.

This chain links TRBV7-9 with TRBJ1-1, with 9 bases matching TRBD1. Germline assignment: CDR1 SEHNR and CDR2 FQNEAQ (reference sequence). J gave up 3 bases and V 4 bases, and 6 bases lay outside the gene matches. The CDR3 length is 15 residues. CDR3: CASSSWDRAYTEAFF. The CDR3 DNA reads as TGTGCCAGCAGCTCATGGGACAGGGCCTACACTGAAGCTTTCTTT.

V and J are TRBV29-1 and TRBJ2-7; D remains ambiguous. Trimming pared 7 bases from V and 2 bases from J, leaving 15 bases between. This CDR3 is 13 amino acids long. Germline values: CDR1 SQVTM, CDR2 ANQGSEA. Here the CDR3 reads CSASDINPYEQYF. The CDR3 DNA follows: TGCAGCGCATCCGACATTAACCCCTACGAGCAGTACTTC.